The 29 T cell receptor beta chains below all came from one sample that was sequenced in a study of beta chain features in type 1 diabetes. The antigens these receptors bind are not known. Sequencing targeted expressed TCRB transcripts, as all isolated RNA had been reverse transcribed. Profiling relied on immunoSEQ multiplex PCR, and the TCRdb table lists in-frame clones only, not all of them. The repertoire includes some 700,000 clones, 13% of them detected once, and about 0.02% sits in the top ten. General study findings and limits: When Type 1 diabetes patients were examined, their TCRB CDR3s proved moderately but significantly shorter in all four CD4+ subsets.

The sample taken for sequencing was naive CD4+ T cells from blood. Receptors originate from a man younger than 30 with type 1 diabetes.

The chain links TRBV14 to TRBJ1-3; D is unclear. The CDR3 consists of 16 residues. CDR1 and CDR2 (germline): SGHDN, FVKESK. V lost 3 bases and J 2 bases, leaving 14 bases between the germline ends. The CDR3 region is CASSQILHGPGNTIYF. The CDR3 DNA sequence: TGTGCCAGCAGCCAGATACTCCATGGCCCTGGAAACACCATATATTTT.

This rearrangement joins TRBV2 to TRBJ1-6, with TRBD1 matching 9 bases. This CDR3 region has 13 residues. Germline V gene sequence: CDR1 SNHLY, CDR2 FYNNEI. V was clipped by 10 bases and J by 9 bases; unmatched bases: 7. The DNA of the CDR3 is TGTGCCAACACGGGACAGGGAGGTTCACCCCTCCACTTT. This codes for CANTGQGGSPLHF.

This clone was found a few times. This chain links TRBV30 with TRBJ2-7, with a tentative D call TRBD1 (6 bases). CDR1 GTSNPN and CDR2 SVGIG come from the germline V gene (reference sequence). The V gene lost 3 bases and the J gene lost 1 base, with 16 bases spanning the gap. The CDR3 is 15 amino acids. CDR3 sequence (DNA): TGTGCCTGGAGACGATCCGGGACAAAATCCTACGAGCAGTACTTC. Translating gives CAWRRSGTKSYEQYF.

There are a few counts of this clone. V usage is TRBV4-1 and J usage is TRBJ2-7; 9 positions match TRBD2. From germline, CDR1 is MGHRA and CDR2 YSYEKL. V was pared by 0 bases and J by 2 bases, with 8 bases of the junction left unmatched. The CDR3 has 17 residues. CDR3 bases: TGCGCCAGCAGCCAAGATCCCTCGCGGGGGGGAACCTACGAGCAGTACTTC. It yields the protein CASSQDPSRGGTYEQYF.

This clone was picked up a small number of times. V is TRBV2 and J is TRBJ1-3; D remains unclear. Germline CDR1 and CDR2: SNHLY and FYNNEI. The CDR3 has 13 amino acids. V was clipped by 6 bases and J by 0 bases, with 6 bases between them. CDR3 coding DNA: TGTGCCAGCAGGGTAGGCTCTGGAAACACCATATATTTT. Translating it yields CASRVGSGNTIYF.

This chain connects TRBV18 to TRBJ1-4, with 8 bases that match TRBD1. This CDR3 contains 15 residues. With V trimmed by 5 bases and J by 1 base, 3 bases remained unmatched. Germline values: CDR1 KGHSH, CDR2 LQKENI. The CDR3 region is CASSTDRGTNEKLFF. The CDR3 DNA sequence: TGTGCCAGCTCAACCGACAGGGGAACTAATGAAAAACTGTTTTTT.

This chain joins TRBV28 and TRBJ2-5; D might be TRBD1 (5 bases). CDR1 is MDHEN, CDR2 SYDVKM, per germline. The CDR3 has 15 amino acids. Trimming took off 6 bases at V and 6 bases at J, with 20 bases between the two ends. The chain's CDR3 is CASRGTVEGVKTQYF. The CDR3 DNA reads TGTGCCAGCAGAGGAACAGTCGAAGGGGTGAAGACCCAGTACTTC. The variable domain in full, with the rest retrieved from reference TRBV28 and TRBJ2-5, is DVKVTQSSRYLVKRTGEKVFLECVQDMDHENMFWYRQDPGLGLRLIYFSYDVKMKEKGDIPEGYSVSREKKERFSLILESASTNQTSMYLCASRGTVEGVKTQYFGPGTRLLVL.

This chain connects TRBV7-8 to TRBJ1-4; D is undetermined. This CDR3 has 11 amino acids. Germline V lookup: CDR1 SGHVS, CDR2 FQNEAQ. Trimming pared 3 bases from V and 9 bases from J, leaving 5 bases between. The CDR3 loop is CASSFGQKLFF. CDR3 coding DNA: TGTGCCAGCAGCTTCGGTCAAAAACTGTTTTTT.

This chain connects TRBV4-2 to TRBJ1-5, with D unclear. Trimming left V 0 bases short and J 1 base short, with 7 bases between. CDR1 and CDR2 (germline): LGHNA, YNFKEQ. This CDR3 spans 15 amino acids. CDR3 sequence (DNA): TGTGCCAGCAGCCAAGACGGTCAAAGCAATCAGCCCCAGCATTTT. This sequence encodes CASSQDGQSNQPQHF.

The V call is TRBV6-5, the J call TRBJ1-2; 7 positions match TRBD1. This CDR3 has 14 amino acids. Germline trimming cut 2 bases from V and 8 bases from J; bases unmatched to any gene: 8. Looked up from germline, CDR1 is MNHEY and CDR2 is SVGAGI. This chain's CDR3 is CASSYEGGQNGYTF. CDR3 bases: TGTGCCAGCAGTTACGAGGGGGGACAGAACGGCTACACCTTC.

This chain links TRBV15 with TRBJ1-5; D remains unclear. This CDR3 is 15 amino acids long. V dropped 3 bases and J dropped 3 bases, with 12 bases sitting between them. The germline V gene has CDR1 LNHNV and CDR2 YYDKDF (reference sequence). This CDR3 reads CATSSTGLDNQPQHF. DNA for the CDR3: TGTGCCACCAGCAGTACCGGGTTAGACAATCAGCCCCAGCATTTT.

This clone turned up a few times. This chain uses TRBV19 with TRBJ2-7; perhaps TRBD1 as D (7 bases). In germline, CDR1 is LNHDA, CDR2 SQIVND (reference sequence). The CDR3 is made up of 14 amino acids. V lost 3 bases, J lost 2 bases, and 11 bases lay in between. CDR3 DNA: TGTGCCAGTAGTATCCCAGGGGGGACCTACGAGCAGTACTTC. Amino acid sequence: CASSIPGGTYEQYF.

The V gene is TRBV7-7, the J gene TRBJ2-7; 9 bases map to TRBD1. Germline V gene lookup returns CDR1 SSHAT and CDR2 FNYEAQ (reference sequence). CDR3 length: 15 residues. With 5 bases clipped from V and 7 bases from J, the junction kept 12 bases outside the gene matches. The CDR3 region has the DNA TGTGCCAGCAGCCCCCGGACAGGGGAGTTGGGTGAGCAGTACTTC. Translated: CASSPRTGELGEQYF. Combining the CDR3 with reference TRBV7-7 and TRBJ2-7 gives the whole variable domain GAGVSQSPRYKVTKRGQDVTLRCDPISSHATLYWYQQALGQGPEFLTYFNYEAQPDKSGLPSDRFSAERPEGSISTLTIQRTEQRDSAMYRCASSPRTGELGEQYFGPGTRLTVT.

A few counts support this clone. This chain connects TRBV11-2 to TRBJ2-1, with D maybe TRBD2 (7 bases). Trimming removed 4 bases from V and 9 bases from J, with 16 bases in between. The CDR3 is 14 residues long. Germline V CDR1 and CDR2: SGHAT, FQNNGV. Written as DNA, the CDR3 is TGTGCCAGCAGCTCCCTAAGGGGGGGCGTTGAGCAGTTCTTC. Its protein product is CASSSLRGGVEQFF.

A few counts support this clone. The rearrangement links TRBV12-5 to TRBJ2-3; TRBD2 aligns across 10 bases. CDR3 length: 17 amino acids. J gave up 2 bases and V 5 bases, and 10 bases lay outside the gene matches. Germline V gene lookup returns CDR1 LGHNT and CDR2 FRNRAP. The CDR3 coding sequence is TGTGCTAGTGGTCGAGGACTAGCGGAAATAATCACAGATACGCAGTATTTT. As protein: CASGRGLAEIITDTQYF.

The table lists this clone with a few counts. The chain links TRBV5-8 to TRBJ2-3, with D possibly being TRBD2 (5 bases). The germline CDR1 and CDR2 sequences are SGHTS and YDEGEE. The V end was cut by 7 bases, the J end by 5 bases, with 5 bases between. The CDR3 loop spans 10 amino acids. CDR3 in amino acids: CASRGDTQYF. The DNA of the CDR3 is TGTGCCAGCCGGGGAGATACGCAGTATTTT.

The sample holds a few counts of this clone. The sample contains more than one DNA sequence encoding this CDR3. The V call is TRBV6-5, the J call TRBJ1-1; D perhaps matches TRBD1 (6 bases). V was pared by 6 bases and J by 1 base, with 12 bases between. CDR3 length equals 14 residues. Per germline, CDR1 MNHEY and CDR2 SVGAGI. The CDR3 DNA is TGTGCCAGCAGACCCGGGACACCGAACACTGAAGCTTTCTTT. This sequence encodes CASRPGTPNTEAFF.

The chain links TRBV4-1 to TRBJ1-5, with TRBD1 identical over 7 bases. The ends lost 1 base at V and 1 base at J; junction bases unmatched: 7. CDR3 length: 17 amino acids. Germline assignment: CDR1 MGHRA and CDR2 YSYEKL. The CDR3 DNA is TGCGCCAGCAGCCAAGGATTGACAGGGACAAGCAATCAGCCCCAGCATTTT. It encodes CASSQGLTGTSNQPQHF.

The chain is built from TRBV30 and TRBJ2-7; 9 bases are a match to TRBD1. Germline assignment: CDR1 GTSNPN and CDR2 SVGIG (reference sequence). The V and J ends lost 1 base and 3 bases, in that order; junction bases with no gene match: 7. CDR3 length: 15 amino acids. In DNA, the CDR3 is TGTGCCTGGAGTGAGATGACAGGGGGATTCTACGAGCAGTACTTC. This encodes CAWSEMTGGFYEQYF.

This clone has a handful of counts. The chain links TRBV6-5 to TRBJ2-5, with D unresolved. Germline CDR1 MNHEY, CDR2 SVGAGI. The CDR3 is made up of 13 amino acids. V was shortened by 5 bases and J by 4 bases, with 11 bases between the two germline ends. CDR3 in amino acids: CASSPRERETQYF. CDR3 sequence (DNA): TGTGCCAGCAGTCCACGCGAGAGAGAGACCCAGTACTTC.

The V gene is TRBV7-2, the J gene TRBJ2-1; possible D gene TRBD1, 6 bases. V dropped 5 bases and J dropped 8 bases, with 16 bases sitting between them. The CDR3 contains 14 residues. CDR1 and CDR2 (germline): SGHTA, FQGNSA. The CDR3 sequence: CASSPKTGIHEQFF. For the CDR3, the DNA is TGTGCCAGCAGCCCGAAAACAGGGATACATGAGCAGTTCTTC.

The CDR3 here is CAWTRSGRGSNTEAFF. CDR3 nucleotides: TGTGCCTGGACCCGAAGCGGAAGGGGCTCGAACACTGAAGCTTTCTTT. V gene TRBV30 combines with J gene TRBJ1-1, with D perhaps TRBD1 (5 bases). Per germline, CDR1 GTSNPN and CDR2 SVGIG (reference sequence). This CDR3 has 16 residues. The V and J ends lost 4 bases and 1 base respectively, with 19 bases between them.

The V and J genes are TRBV6-6 and TRBJ2-1, with D maybe TRBD2 (6 bases). The V gene lost 8 bases and the J gene lost 4 bases, with 12 bases spanning the gap. The CDR3 sequence is 13 residues long. CDR1 is MNHNY, CDR2 SVGAGI, per germline (reference sequence). CDR3 in amino acids: CASVQRVYNEQFF. CDR3 coding DNA: TGTGCCAGCGTCCAGCGGGTTTACAATGAGCAGTTCTTC.

The chain joins TRBV6-5 to TRBJ2-3; TRBD2 agrees at 14 bases. The CDR3 consists of 16 residues. Germline V gives CDR1 MNHEY, CDR2 SVGAGI. Trimming at V came to 4 bases and at J to 5 bases, leaving 5 bases not matched to a gene. The CDR3 sequence: CASSSTTSGGGDTQYF. DNA of the CDR3: TGTGCCAGCAGTTCCACGACTAGCGGGGGGGGAGATACGCAGTATTTT.

This sequence joins TRBV10-1 and TRBJ1-2, with 8 bases lining up with TRBD1. With 3 bases clipped from V and 2 bases from J, the junction kept 8 bases outside the gene matches. Germline lookup yields CDR1 WNHNN and CDR2 SYGVQD (reference sequence). The CDR3 spans 16 residues. This chain's CDR3 is CASSDPTGAENYGYTF. The CDR3 nucleotides read TGCGCCAGCAGTGACCCGACAGGGGCCGAGAACTATGGCTACACCTTC.

This clone was seen more than once but under ten times. This chain connects TRBV6-5 to TRBJ2-5; 10 positions match TRBD2. Trimming at V came to 6 bases and at J to 1 base, leaving 5 bases not matched to a gene. This CDR3 is built from 15 residues. Germline CDR1 reads MNHEY; CDR2 reads SVGAGI. CDR3 region: CASSRAGGPQETQYF. As DNA, the CDR3 is TGTGCCAGCAGCCGAGCGGGGGGGCCCCAAGAGACCCAGTACTTC.

The table lists this clone with a few counts. J is TRBJ1-6 and V is TRBV7-9; D is unclear. The V end lost 3 bases, the J end lost 7 bases, and 10 bases lay between the germline ends. Per the germline V gene, CDR1 is SEHNR and CDR2 is FQNEAQ (reference sequence). The CDR3 contains 14 residues. CDR3 in amino acids: CASSFQDGNSPLHF. In DNA form, the CDR3 reads TGTGCCAGCAGCTTCCAGGACGGCAATTCACCCCTCCACTTT. The variable domain in full, completed from reference TRBV7-9 and TRBJ1-6, reads DTGVSQNPRHKITKRGQNVTFRCDPISEHNRLYWYRQTLGQGPEFLTYFQNEAQLEKSRLLSDRFSAERPKGSFSTLEIQRTEQGDSAMYLCASSFQDGNSPLHFGNGTRLTVT.

J is TRBJ1-3 and V is TRBV29-1, with D unclear. V lost 2 bases to trimming and J lost 2 bases, with 4 bases between them. The germline CDR1 and CDR2 sequences are SQVTM and ANQGSEA. The CDR3 is 12 amino acids. The CDR3 loop is CSVESPGNTIYF. The CDR3 bases are TGCAGCGTTGAAAGCCCTGGAAACACCATATATTTT.

This chain links TRBV30 with TRBJ2-1; D call uncertain. Germline V gives CDR1 GTSNPN, CDR2 SVGIG (reference sequence). V was cut by 0 bases and J by 0 bases, with 21 bases left in between. There are 19 residues in the CDR3. CDR3 sequence (DNA): TGTGCCTGGAGTGTTTGGTTAGGGTCCTCCCGGAGCTCCTACAATGAGCAGTTCTTC. This gives the protein CAWSVWLGSSRSSYNEQFF.